This T cell receptor beta chain came from a study of Graves' ophthalmopathy and Graves' hyperthyroidism. Study as a whole: Sampling took place at initial diagnosis, with peripheral blood obtained before any treatment.

The TCR beta CDR3 regions underwent amplification from RNA transcripts. First-round RT-PCR relied on HTBI primers, and a second-round multiplex PCR came next. TCRdb independently ran MiXCR on the multiplex PCR reads; one entry per CDR3 protein. The table shows approximately 410,000 distinct CDR3 sequences, with 15% to 19% occurring only once. This clonotype was counted only a few times. Hyperthyroidism qualified as stable when ophthalmopathy did not develop within 18 months of follow-up. Aged 18 to 65, the patients with hyperthyroidism had under 2 months' duration and were newly diagnosed. Reliance was placed on clinical symptoms, serum thyroxine, TRAb, thyroid ultrasound and orbital computed tomography for diagnosis. Trimming removed 1 base at V and 1 base at J, with 11 bases between. The CDR3 is made up of 15 amino acids. The germline CDR1 and CDR2 sequences are MNHEY and SVGEGT.

The sequenced sample consisted of peripheral blood. The TCR originated in a woman between 18 and 29 years old with stable Graves' hyperthyroidism. The V call is TRBV6-2 or TRBV6-3, the J call TRBJ2-7; weak D call: TRBD2 (6 bases). CDR3 DNA sequence: TGTGCCAGCAGTTACTTCGCGGGGCAGTCCTACGAGCAGTACTTC. It yields the protein CASSYFAGQSYEQYF.